This entry lists 24 T cell receptor beta chains sequenced from one sample in a study of T cells in Graves' hyperthyroidism and ophthalmopathy. RNA transcripts were the template for amplifying TCR beta CDR3 regions. In the first-round RT-PCR of the TCR CDR3, the HTBI primer set was used. Each CDR3 protein gets one entry after TCRdb re-called the multiplex PCR reads with MiXCR. The profile covers around 340,000 distinct CDR3 sequences, with around 20% appearing a single time and over 40% taken by the ten largest. Sequencing was performed on blood. The receptors derive from a woman aged 45-65 years with Graves' hyperthyroidism.

This clonotype was picked up many times. The chain uses TRBV24-1 and TRBJ1-1, with 10 bases lining up with TRBD1. Germline V gene lookup returns CDR1 KGHDR and CDR2 SFDVKD. The CDR3 has 17 amino acids. Unmatched junction bases numbered 12, after V lost 9 bases and J lost 0 bases. CDR3 DNA sequence: TGTGCCACCTCCAGCTTGGGACAGGGGATCATGAACACTGAAGCTTTCTTT. Translated, it gives CATSSLGQGIMNTEAFF.

This clonotype has more than one count but fewer than ten. The chain recombines TRBV7-9 with TRBJ1-3; TRBD1 matches 9 bases. Per the germline V gene, CDR1 is SEHNR and CDR2 is FQNEAQ (reference sequence). The CDR3 runs to 18 residues. The junction had 10 bases not matched to a gene; V was cut back by 4 bases and J by 0 bases. The DNA of the CDR3 is TGTGCCAGCAGCTCGGTCCCGGGACAGGGTGACTCTGGAAACACCATATATTTT. Translated, it gives CASSSVPGQGDSGNTIYF.

This clonotype was seen many times. The rearrangement uses TRBV3-1 and TRBJ1-3; TRBD1 matches 7 bases. V lost 2 bases and J lost 5; bases outside the gene matches: 6. The CDR3 is made up of 15 amino acids. Germline lookup yields CDR1 LGHDT and CDR2 YNNKEL (reference sequence). The CDR3 reads CASSQNRGLRNTIYF. Here the CDR3 DNA reads TGTGCCAGCAGCCAAAACAGGGGATTGCGAAACACCATATATTTT. The complete variable domain, with remaining parts taken from reference TRBV3-1 and TRBJ1-3, reads DTAVSQTPKYLVTQMGNDKSIKCEQNLGHDTMYWYKQDSKKFLKIMFSYNNKELIINETVPNRFSPKSPDKAHLNLHINSLELGDSAVYFCASSQNRGLRNTIYFGEGSWLTVV.

This chain links TRBV7-9 with TRBJ1-5; 10 bases are a match to TRBD1. The ends lost 5 bases at V and 8 bases at J; junction bases unmatched: 9. This CDR3 spans 15 amino acids. Germline CDR1 and CDR2: SEHNR and FQNEAQ (reference sequence). The CDR3 region has the DNA TGTGCCAGCAGCCTTACGGGACAGGGGATAGAGCCCCAGCATTTT. It is translated as CASSLTGQGIEPQHF. The entire variable domain, with the rest obtained from reference TRBV7-9 and TRBJ1-5, is as follows: DTGVSQNPRHKITKRGQNVTFRCDPISEHNRLYWYRQTLGQGPEFLTYFQNEAQLEKSRLLSDRFSAERPKGSFSTLEIQRTEQGDSAMYLCASSLTGQGIEPQHFGDGTRLSIL.

This clonotype has only a few counts. The chain employs TRBV9 and TRBJ1-2; D possibly corresponds to TRBD1 (5 bases). Trimming stripped 0 bases from V and 4 bases from J, with 16 bases between. CDR1 is SGDLS, CDR2 YYNGEE, per germline. This CDR3 has 16 amino acids. The CDR3 here is CASSVDGRAQGYGYTF. The CDR3, as DNA: TGTGCCAGCAGCGTAGATGGCAGGGCCCAGGGCTATGGCTACACCTTC.

In its sample, this clonotype was seen a few times. The junction and the germline gene differ at one end; a read error may be behind it. This chain joins TRBV7-8 and TRBJ2-5; no clear D gene. This CDR3 contains 13 residues. The germline gives CDR1 SGHVS, CDR2 FQNEAQ. The CDR3 sequence is CASSLTTGRILNF. DNA for the CDR3: TGTGCCAGCAGCTTAACCACTGGAAGGATTCTGAACTTC.

This clonotype has ten or more counts. This chain connects TRBV5-5 to TRBJ2-3, with D uncertain. CDR1 is SGHKS, CDR2 YYEKEE, per germline (reference sequence). The CDR3 spans 14 residues. V was pared by 7 bases and J by 0 bases, with 12 bases between. CDR3 in DNA: TGTGCCAGCTTTACCGTATCTAGCACAGATACGCAGTATTTT. It is translated as CASFTVSSTDTQYF.

This clonotype was counted many times. The chain carries TRBV2 and TRBJ1-1; the match to TRBD1 covers 7 bases. V dropped 2 bases and J dropped 11; count of bases not matched to a gene: 8. Germline V gene lookup returns CDR1 SNHLY and CDR2 FYNNEI. The CDR3 sequence is 13 residues long. The CDR3 protein is CASSEFRGEVAFF. The DNA for the CDR3 is TGTGCCAGCAGTGAATTCAGGGGGGAGGTGGCTTTCTTT.

This clonotype was seen only a few times. The V gene is TRBV27, the J gene TRBJ2-7; 10 nucleotides align to TRBD2. V shed 3 bases, J shed 2 bases, and the junction held 4 bases outside the gene matches. The CDR3 has 15 amino acids. CDR1 and CDR2 from the germline V gene are MNHEY and SMNVEV (reference sequence). The CDR3 is CASSFLAGGTYEQYF. Here the CDR3 DNA reads TGTGCCAGCAGTTTCTTAGCGGGGGGAACCTACGAGCAGTACTTC.

The chain uses TRBV27 and TRBJ1-5; no clear D gene. V was cut by 5 bases and J by 3 bases, with 5 bases left in between. Germline CDR1 reads MNHEY; CDR2 reads SMNVEV (reference sequence). This CDR3 spans 12 amino acids. CDR3 loop: CASSNYNQPQHF. Written as DNA, the CDR3 is TGTGCCAGCAGTAACTACAATCAGCCCCAGCATTTT.

This clonotype was picked up a small number of times. The chain joins TRBV28 to TRBJ2-4; 10 bases match TRBD1. J lost 2 bases, V lost 10 bases, and 8 bases had no gene match. The CDR3 totals 15 residues. Germline assignment: CDR1 MDHEN and CDR2 SYDVKM. The CDR3 sequence: CATDRGPFSKNIQYF. For the CDR3, the DNA is TGTGCCACCGACAGGGGGCCTTTTTCCAAAAACATTCAGTACTTC.

The chain employs TRBV5-1 and TRBJ2-1; D gene ambiguous. CDR1 is SGHRS and CDR2 is YFSETQ in the germline V gene. The CDR3 is 14 residues long. Trimming removed 2 bases from V and 7 bases from J, with 13 bases in between. The DNA for the CDR3 is TGCGCCAGCAGCTTTGTGCCAGACCCAAATGAGCAGTTCTTC. This translates into CASSFVPDPNEQFF.

This clonotype was counted at least ten times. This chain links TRBV30 with TRBJ2-1; 13 bases are shared with TRBD2. This CDR3 is built from 15 residues. Germline CDR1 GTSNPN, CDR2 SVGIG (reference sequence). Unmatched junction bases numbered 7, after V lost 2 bases and J lost 9 bases. CDR3 region: CAWSRTSGRQGEQFF. The CDR3 region has the DNA TGTGCCTGGAGTAGGACTAGCGGGAGACAGGGTGAGCAGTTCTTC.

CDR3 sequence reads: CASSLGGSIYNEQFF. The CDR3 bases are TGTGCCAGCAGCTTAGGCGGGAGTATCTACAATGAGCAGTTCTTC. The genes are TRBV11-3 and TRBJ2-1; 7 nucleotides line up with TRBD2. Germline CDR1 reads SGHNT; CDR2 reads YENEEA. The length of the CDR3 is 15 residues. The trim removed 1 base at V and 3 bases at J, leaving 3 bases unmatched.

This clonotype was recorded many times. This chain connects TRBV28 to TRBJ2-7, with TRBD2 identical over 12 bases. This CDR3 has 15 amino acids. Looked up from germline, CDR1 is MDHEN and CDR2 is SYDVKM. Trimming removed 8 bases from V and 1 base from J; junction bases left unmatched: 6. The CDR3 loop is CASETSGSMSYEQYF. The CDR3 bases are TGTGCCAGCGAGACTAGCGGGAGTATGTCCTACGAGCAGTACTTC.

The rearrangement links TRBV15 to TRBJ2-5, with 8 nucleotides matching TRBD2. The trim removed 3 bases at V and 2 bases at J, leaving 14 bases unmatched. The CDR3 is made up of 18 amino acids. Germline CDR1 LNHNV, CDR2 YYDKDF (reference sequence). The CDR3 spells CATSRGRRGRGVQETQYF. The CDR3 DNA reads TGTGCCACCAGCAGGGGAAGAAGAGGGCGGGGGGTTCAAGAGACCCAGTACTTC.

Ten or more counts support this clonotype. V and J are TRBV6-1 and TRBJ1-2; D not certain. Germline CDR1 MNHNS, CDR2 SASEGT. CDR3 length equals 14 residues. Trimming took off 0 bases at V and 4 bases at J, with 9 bases between the two ends. As DNA, the CDR3 is TGTGCCAGCAGTGAAGCCTCAGGTTCCTATGGCTACACCTTC. Protein: CASSEASGSYGYTF.

This clonotype was counted a few times. V is TRBV19 and J is TRBJ1-1, with a tentative D call TRBD1 (6 bases). The V gene's germline CDR1 is LNHDA and CDR2 SQIVND (reference sequence). This CDR3 has 15 residues. Between the trimmed V and J ends, which lost 0 bases and 6 bases, there was a span of 14 bases. Here the CDR3 reads CASSIDLGGRAEAFF. The CDR3 DNA is TGTGCCAGTAGTATAGATCTGGGGGGCCGCGCTGAAGCTTTCTTT.

This clonotype was seen at least ten times. The chain employs TRBV12-3 or TRBV12-4 and TRBJ2-7, with 7 bases that match TRBD1. Trimming cost V 6 bases and J 2 bases; bases outside gene matches: 7. The CDR3 has 14 residues. CDR3 sequence: CASSPFGTAYEQYF. As DNA, the CDR3 is TGTGCCAGCAGCCCCTTTGGGACAGCCTACGAGCAGTACTTC.

This clonotype was picked up many times. The V call is TRBV3-1, the J call TRBJ2-1; TRBD1 matches 8 bases. The germline V gene has CDR1 LGHDT and CDR2 YNNKEL (reference sequence). The CDR3 sequence is 15 residues long. V lost 4 bases to trimming and J lost 9 bases; unmatched junction nucleotides: 11. CDR3 in amino acids: CASSPYRGGTGEQFF. The CDR3 DNA follows: TGTGCCAGCAGCCCTTATAGAGGGGGGACAGGTGAGCAGTTCTTC.

This clonotype was recorded many times. The chain carries TRBV20-1 and TRBJ2-4, with TRBD1 identical over 8 bases. The CDR3 spans 16 residues. Germline CDR1 is DFQATT and CDR2 is SNEGSKA (reference sequence). The junction had 7 bases not matched to a gene; V was cut back by 0 bases and J by 3 bases. In DNA, the CDR3 is TGCAGTGCTAGAGATTTTACAGGGGGAGGCAAAAACATTCAGTACTTC. This codes for CSARDFTGGGKNIQYF.

This clonotype came up many times. The chain employs TRBV7-3 and TRBJ2-2, with 16 bases aligning to TRBD2. Germline lookup yields CDR1 SGHTA and CDR2 FQGTGA. V shed 5 bases, J shed 4 bases, and the junction held 4 bases outside the gene matches. The CDR3 is 17 amino acids. The CDR3 spells CASSRGLAGGSTGELFF. For the CDR3, the DNA is TGTGCCAGCAGCCGGGGACTAGCGGGAGGGAGCACCGGGGAGCTGTTTTTT.

This clonotype was counted at least ten times. The chain couples TRBV18 to TRBJ2-7; TRBD1 or TRBD2 may be the D gene (5 bases each). Germline V gene lookup returns CDR1 KGHSH and CDR2 LQKENI. The CDR3 runs to 13 residues. Trimming shortened V by 3 bases and J by 6 bases, and 12 bases separated the two germline ends. CDR3 nucleotide sequence: TGTGCCAGCTCACCTCGCCGGGACCGCGAGCAGTACTTC. Its protein is CASSPRRDREQYF.

This clonotype has only a few counts. This chain links TRBV5-1 with TRBJ2-1; no reliable D call. The CDR3 loop spans 14 amino acids. The V and J ends lost 0 bases and 9 bases respectively, with 13 bases between them. Germline V lookup: CDR1 SGHRS, CDR2 YFSETQ. The chain's CDR3 is CASSLVARTGEQFF. The CDR3 bases are TGCGCCAGCAGCTTGGTGGCCAGAACGGGTGAGCAGTTCTTC.